Below are 12 T cell receptor beta chains sequenced from a single sample in a study of shared clonotypes between healthy human individuals. The data were produced by immunoSEQ multiplex PCR, yet TCRdb's version contains in-frame clones alone and is incomplete. The sample contains 1,400,000 or so clones, around 98.5% of which appear only once. The sample comprised naive CD4+ T cells sorted from blood. As to subset: CD45RA+ positively selected. The origin of the receptors is a man aged 25-40 years in good health.

This clone was seen only once. The chain employs TRBV19 and TRBJ2-1; no clear D. Trimming took off 3 bases at V and 3 bases at J, with 12 bases between the two ends. The CDR3 length is 15 residues. CDR1 is LNHDA, CDR2 SQIVND, per germline (reference sequence). CDR3 bases: TGTGCCAGTAGTATTGCCTCGGATTACTACAATGAGCAGTTCTTC. It yields the protein CASSIASDYYNEQFF.

The chain carries TRBV5-1 and TRBJ1-1; perhaps TRBD1 as D (5 bases). Germline V gene sequence: CDR1 SGHRS, CDR2 YFSETQ. The ends were cut back, 7 bases at V and 5 bases at J, with 21 bases in the middle. The CDR3 contains 15 residues. CDR3: CASRAGPFDPTEAFF. The CDR3 DNA reads as TGCGCCAGCCGCGCGGGACCATTTGATCCTACTGAAGCTTTCTTT. Together with reference TRBV5-1 and TRBJ1-1, the CDR3 gives the full variable domain: KAGVTQTPRYLIKTRGQQVTLSCSPISGHRSVSWYQQTPGQGLQFLFEYFSETQRNKGNFPGRFSGRQFSNSRSEMNVSTLELGDSALYLCASRAGPFDPTEAFFGQGTRLTVV.

This chain links TRBV5-1 with TRBJ2-2, with a possible D match to TRBD2 (6 bases). Trimming pared 4 bases from V and 7 bases from J, leaving 17 bases between. The germline gives CDR1 SGHRS, CDR2 YFSETQ. This CDR3 spans 15 amino acids. The CDR3 loop reads CASSDGSILFGELFF. In DNA, the CDR3 is TGCGCCAGCAGCGACGGGAGTATTTTGTTCGGGGAGCTGTTTTTT. Combining the CDR3 with reference TRBV5-1 and TRBJ2-2 gives the whole variable domain KAGVTQTPRYLIKTRGQQVTLSCSPISGHRSVSWYQQTPGQGLQFLFEYFSETQRNKGNFPGRFSGRQFSNSRSEMNVSTLELGDSALYLCASSDGSILFGELFFGEGSRLTVL.

The chain joins TRBV7-9 to TRBJ2-5; D is unclear. Trimming removed 6 bases at V and 5 bases at J, with 10 bases between. CDR1 is SEHNR, CDR2 FQNEAQ, per germline (reference sequence). The CDR3 runs to 12 residues. The chain's CDR3 is CASRQVGETQYF. The CDR3 nucleotides are TGTGCCAGCAGGCAGGTCGGCGAGACCCAGTACTTC.

This rearrangement joins TRBV4-1 to TRBJ2-3; TRBD1 agrees at 10 bases. V lost 3 bases to trimming and J lost 5 bases; unmatched junction nucleotides: 8. The CDR3 is 16 amino acids. Germline lookup yields CDR1 MGHRA and CDR2 YSYEKL. CDR3 amino acids: CASSQRQGAPLDTQYF. CDR3 nucleotides: TGCGCCAGCAGCCAGCGACAGGGGGCCCCCTTAGATACGCAGTATTTT.

The V and J genes are TRBV19 and TRBJ1-2; no reliable D call. The CDR3 covers 14 residues. Germline CDR1 reads LNHDA; CDR2 reads SQIVND (reference sequence). The ends were cut back, 10 bases at V and 4 bases at J, with 19 bases in the middle. In DNA, the CDR3 is TGTGCCACCCTCAGGACCGATTCTGCCTATGGCTACACCTTC. Amino acid sequence: CATLRTDSAYGYTF.

V and J are TRBV30 and TRBJ2-1; D may correspond to TRBD1 or TRBD2 (5 bases each). The germline CDR1 and CDR2 sequences are GTSNPN and SVGIG (reference sequence). Trimming pared 8 bases from V and 10 bases from J, leaving 15 bases between. There are 11 residues in the CDR3. CDR3 coding DNA: TGTGCCCGGGCCTTTGGGGGAGAGCAGTTCTTC. This codes for CARAFGGEQFF.

The chain recombines TRBV5-4 with TRBJ2-1, with TRBD2 matching over 10 bases. The CDR3 sequence is 13 residues long. Looked up from germline, CDR1 is SGHNT and CDR2 is YYREEE (reference sequence). The junction had 6 bases not matched to a gene; V was cut back by 7 bases and J by 8 bases. CDR3 amino acids: CASQAAGGYEQFF. CDR3 bases: TGTGCCAGCCAAGCAGCGGGAGGGTATGAGCAGTTCTTC.

The chain carries TRBV9 and TRBJ2-5; D remains unclear. Trimming removed 0 bases at V and 1 base at J, with 7 bases between. Germline lookup yields CDR1 SGDLS and CDR2 YYNGEE. The CDR3 has 14 amino acids. The DNA of the CDR3 is TGTGCCAGCAGCGTAGAGGGATTCCAAGAGACCCAGTACTTC. Translating gives CASSVEGFQETQYF. The entire variable domain, with the rest obtained from reference TRBV9 and TRBJ2-5, is as follows: DSGVTQTPKHLITATGQRVTLRCSPRSGDLSVYWYQQSLDQGLQFLIQYYNGEERAKGNILERFSAQQFPDLHSELNLSSLELGDSALYFCASSVEGFQETQYFGPGTRLLVL.

The J gene is TRBJ2-3, the V gene TRBV11-3, with a possible D match to TRBD2 (5 bases). Germline V gene data show CDR1 as SGHNT and CDR2 as YENEEA. V was cut by 0 bases and J by 3 bases, with 13 bases left in between. CDR3 length: 16 residues. This CDR3 reads CASSLERGLGTDTQYF. The CDR3 DNA reads as TGTGCCAGCAGCTTAGAACGGGGTTTGGGGACAGATACGCAGTATTTT. The full variable domain, its missing parts supplied by reference TRBV11-3 and TRBJ2-3, is EAGVVQSPRYKIIEKKQPVAFWCNPISGHNTLYWYLQNLGQGPELLIRYENEEAVDDSQLPKDRFSAERLKGVDSTLKIQPAELGDSAVYLCASSLERGLGTDTQYFGPGTRLTVL.

V usage is TRBV9 and J usage is TRBJ2-1; perhaps TRBD2 as D (6 bases). Germline-derived CDR1 and CDR2 are SGDLS and YYNGEE. CDR3 length equals 15 residues. V was cut by 2 bases and J by 6 bases, with 15 bases left in between. The CDR3 nucleotides are TGTGCCAGCAGCGTGGCGGGGACGTTGGCCAATGAGCAGTTCTTC. Residues: CASSVAGTLANEQFF.

V is TRBV28 and J is TRBJ2-7, with D possibly matching TRBD1 (6 bases). The CDR3 totals 13 residues. CDR1 is MDHEN, CDR2 SYDVKM, per germline. The V and J ends lost 2 bases and 7 bases respectively, with 12 bases between them. The CDR3: CASSLSKQGEQYF. In DNA, the CDR3 is TGTGCCAGCAGTTTAAGTAAACAGGGAGAGCAGTACTTC.